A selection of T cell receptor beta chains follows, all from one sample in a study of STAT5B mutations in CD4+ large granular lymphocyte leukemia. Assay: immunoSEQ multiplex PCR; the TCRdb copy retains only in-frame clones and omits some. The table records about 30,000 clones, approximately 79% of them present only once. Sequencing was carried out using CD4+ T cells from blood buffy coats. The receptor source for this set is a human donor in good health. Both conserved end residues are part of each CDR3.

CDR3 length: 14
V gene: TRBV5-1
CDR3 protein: CASSWLGANEKLFF

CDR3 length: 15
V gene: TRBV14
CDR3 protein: CASSHGQGFLYGYTF

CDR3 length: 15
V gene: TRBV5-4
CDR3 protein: CASSLSNQEANVLTF

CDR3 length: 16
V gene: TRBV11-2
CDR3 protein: CASSLFLLAGGDEQFF

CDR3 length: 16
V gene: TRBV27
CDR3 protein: CASSLAGTRRGDTQYF

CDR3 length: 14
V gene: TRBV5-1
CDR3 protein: CASSFRTGGLEQYF

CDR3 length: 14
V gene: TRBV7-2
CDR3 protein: CASSLEWSAFEQYF

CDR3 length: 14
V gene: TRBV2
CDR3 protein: CASTQTDRGGEQYF

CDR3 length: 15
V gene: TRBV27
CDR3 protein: CASSLRGFNGNTIYF

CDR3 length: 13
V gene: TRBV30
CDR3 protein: CAWSGGRDYEQYF

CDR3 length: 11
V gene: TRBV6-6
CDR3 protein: CASSPKETQYF

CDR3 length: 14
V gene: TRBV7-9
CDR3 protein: CASSLTGSGQPQHF

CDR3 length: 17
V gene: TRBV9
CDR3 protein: CASSVAASGGYYNEQFF

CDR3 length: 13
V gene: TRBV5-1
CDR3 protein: CASSPGLQETQYF

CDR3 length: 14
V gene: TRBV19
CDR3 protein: CASQQGLSGNTIYF

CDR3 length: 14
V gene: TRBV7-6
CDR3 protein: CASSLQGPGNTIYF

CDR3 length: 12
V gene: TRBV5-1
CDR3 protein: CASSLSLETQYF

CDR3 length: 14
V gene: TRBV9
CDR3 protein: CASSVTGIGETQYF

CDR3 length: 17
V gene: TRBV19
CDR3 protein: CASSIASSGRNPYEQYF

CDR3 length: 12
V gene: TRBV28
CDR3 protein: CASSLTLGGYTF

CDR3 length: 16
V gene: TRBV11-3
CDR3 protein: CASSLDRGAGPYEQYF

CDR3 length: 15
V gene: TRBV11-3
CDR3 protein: CASSLGGQRNTEAFF